These T cell receptor beta chains were read from a single sample in a study of T cells after yellow fever vaccination. TCRdb processed the 5' RACE reads anew with MiXCR; each CDR3 protein has one entry. This sample has 610,000 or so distinct CDR3 sequences, with 9% to 15% found just once. Sequencing was performed on PBMCs, taken on the day of the yellow fever booster vaccination. Every receptor here comes from a man under 40 who received the YFV17D yellow fever vaccine. CDR3s include the opening cysteine and the closing phenylalanine or tryptophan. The D gene is left open where the match is weak. Some rows have no size entry. The others give once, few or many, or a class for an expanded clone.

D gene: .; CDR3 length: 14; clone size: .; V gene: TRBV5-5; J gene: TRBJ1-5; CDR3 protein: CASSPFRDSQPQHF; CDR3 DNA: TGTGCCAGCAGCCCTTTCAGGGATAGTCAGCCCCAGCATTTT
D gene: .; CDR3 length: 14; clone size: many; V gene: TRBV5-1; J gene: TRBJ2-1; CDR3 protein: CASSYRSSYNEQFF; CDR3 DNA: TGCGCCAGCAGCTACAGGAGCTCCTACAATGAGCAGTTCTTC
D gene: .; CDR3 length: 12; clone size: few; V gene: TRBV30; J gene: TRBJ1-1; CDR3 protein: CAWSGSNTEAFF; CDR3 DNA: TGTGCCTGGAGCGGGTCGAACACTGAAGCTTTCTTT
D gene: TRBD2; CDR3 length: 13; clone size: .; V gene: TRBV20-1; J gene: TRBJ2-7; CDR3 protein: CSADPTSGSKQYF; CDR3 DNA: TGCAGTGCGGACCCCACTAGCGGGAGTAAACAGTACTTC
D gene: TRBD2; CDR3 length: 16; clone size: .; V gene: TRBV3-1; J gene: TRBJ2-7; CDR3 protein: CASSQDSGAGALEQYF; CDR3 DNA: TGTGCCAGCAGCCAAGATTCCGGAGCGGGAGCGCTCGAGCAGTACTTC
D gene: TRBD2; CDR3 length: 18; clone size: few; V gene: TRBV6-5; J gene: TRBJ2-3; CDR3 protein: CASSYSSMLAGEADTQYF; CDR3 DNA: TGTGCCAGCAGTTACTCGAGTATGTTAGCGGGAGAGGCAGATACGCAGTATTTT
D gene: TRBD2; CDR3 length: 16; clone size: few; V gene: TRBV3-1; J gene: TRBJ2-1; CDR3 protein: CASSLSLAGPSGEQFF; CDR3 DNA: TGTGCCAGCAGCCTCTCCTTAGCGGGACCCTCGGGCGAGCAGTTCTTC
D gene: TRBD1; CDR3 length: 17; clone size: few; V gene: TRBV5-8; J gene: TRBJ1-1; CDR3 protein: CASSSPRDREIGTEAFF; CDR3 DNA: TGTGCCAGCAGCTCCCCCCGGGACAGGGAAATAGGCACTGAAGCTTTCTTT
D gene: TRBD2; CDR3 length: 19; clone size: few; V gene: TRBV7-3; J gene: TRBJ2-6; CDR3 protein: CASSFVGTAGGAGANVLTF; CDR3 DNA: TGTGCCAGCAGCTTCGTTGGTACAGCGGGAGGGGCCGGGGCCAACGTCCTGACTTTC
D gene: TRBD1; CDR3 length: 15; clone size: .; V gene: TRBV18; J gene: TRBJ1-2; CDR3 protein: CASSPGTGKNYGYTF; CDR3 DNA: TGTGCCAGCTCACCAGGGACAGGGAAAAACTATGGCTACACCTTC
D gene: .; CDR3 length: 12; clone size: .; V gene: TRBV29-1; J gene: TRBJ1-1; CDR3 protein: CSVAPGGPEAFF; CDR3 DNA: TGCAGCGTTGCTCCCGGGGGTCCTGAAGCTTTCTTT
D gene: .; CDR3 length: 15; clone size: .; V gene: TRBV7-6; J gene: TRBJ2-1; CDR3 protein: CASSLDGTSVNEQFF; CDR3 DNA: TGTGCCAGCAGCTTAGACGGCACCTCAGTAAATGAGCAGTTCTTC
D gene: .; CDR3 length: 14; clone size: few; V gene: TRBV7-2; J gene: TRBJ2-3; CDR3 protein: CASSLEASPDTQYF; CDR3 DNA: TGTGCCAGCAGCTTAGAGGCAAGTCCAGATACGCAGTATTTT
D gene: TRBD2; CDR3 length: 13; clone size: few; V gene: TRBV15; J gene: TRBJ2-7; CDR3 protein: CATGLAVGYEQYF; CDR3 DNA: TGTGCCACCGGACTAGCGGTTGGCTACGAGCAGTACTTC
D gene: TRBD2; CDR3 length: 16; clone size: .; V gene: TRBV12-3/TRBV12-4; J gene: TRBJ2-3; CDR3 protein: CASRAGTSASTDTQYF; CDR3 DNA: TGTGCCAGCAGGGCCGGGACTAGCGCTAGCACAGATACGCAGTATTTT
D gene: .; CDR3 length: 14; clone size: many; V gene: TRBV29-1; J gene: TRBJ2-6; CDR3 protein: CSVEEGSGANVLTF; CDR3 DNA: TGCAGCGTTGAAGAGGGGTCAGGGGCCAACGTCCTGACTTTC
D gene: TRBD2; CDR3 length: 14; clone size: .; V gene: TRBV5-1; J gene: TRBJ2-3; CDR3 protein: CASSRGLPTDTQYF; CDR3 DNA: TGCGCCAGCAGCCGGGGACTACCCACAGATACGCAGTATTTT
D gene: .; CDR3 length: 14; clone size: few; V gene: TRBV9; J gene: TRBJ1-2; CDR3 protein: CASSARDAARGYTF; CDR3 DNA: TGTGCCAGCAGCGCCCGGGACGCCGCTCGAGGCTACACCTTC
D gene: .; CDR3 length: 12; clone size: .; V gene: TRBV20-1; J gene: TRBJ2-1; CDR3 protein: CSARPGAGEQFF; CDR3 DNA: TGCAGTGCGAGGCCGGGGGCAGGTGAGCAGTTCTTC
D gene: .; CDR3 length: 15; clone size: .; V gene: TRBV6-5; J gene: TRBJ2-7; CDR3 protein: CASSYRTALTSEQYF; CDR3 DNA: TGTGCCAGCAGTTACAGGACTGCCCTCACCTCCGAGCAGTACTTC
D gene: .; CDR3 length: 16; clone size: .; V gene: TRBV6-1; J gene: TRBJ2-1; CDR3 protein: CASSTPGTVSYNEQFF; CDR3 DNA: TGTGCCAGCAGCACCCCAGGGACCGTATCCTACAATGAGCAGTTCTTC
D gene: .; CDR3 length: 14; clone size: few; V gene: TRBV11-3; J gene: TRBJ2-1; CDR3 protein: CASSLSGPRNEQFF; CDR3 DNA: TGTGCCAGCAGCTTATCGGGGCCTCGCAATGAGCAGTTCTTC
D gene: .; CDR3 length: 14; clone size: many; V gene: TRBV7-8; J gene: TRBJ1-3; CDR3 protein: CASSSDSVGNTIYF; CDR3 DNA: TGTGCCAGCAGCTCCGATTCGGTTGGAAACACCATATATTTT
D gene: .; CDR3 length: 13; clone size: few; V gene: TRBV7-9; J gene: TRBJ2-7; CDR3 protein: CASSPADGKPSLF; CDR3 DNA: TGTGCCAGCAGCCCGGCCGACGGCAAACCCTCCCTTTTC